Presented here are 25 T cell receptor beta chains from one specimen sequenced in a study of neurological immune-mediated disorders. TCRdb called the 5' RACE reads again in MiXCR, with one record for every CDR3 protein. In the table there are more than 50,000 distinct CDR3 sequences, approximately 3.7% of which are singletons. Specimen: PBMCs. These receptors came from a woman in her forties or fifties with multiple sclerosis.

This clonotype was seen repeatedly, ten times or more. The rearrangement joins TRBV20-1 to TRBJ2-7; D ambiguous. CDR3 size: 13 residues. The germline V and J ends were trimmed by 3 bases and 3 bases, with 12 bases remaining between them. Germline V gene data show CDR1 as DFQATT and CDR2 as SNEGSKA (reference sequence). Here the CDR3 reads CSARRSGDYEQYF. CDR3 bases: TGCAGTGCTAGGAGATCAGGAGACTACGAGCAGTACTTC.

At least ten counts were recorded for this clonotype. The chain links TRBV9 to TRBJ2-3; perhaps TRBD2 as D (5 bases). This CDR3 is built from 16 residues. Looked up from germline, CDR1 is SGDLS and CDR2 is YYNGEE. Between the trimmed V and J ends, which lost 0 bases and 2 bases, there was a span of 13 bases. DNA of the CDR3: TGTGCCAGCAGCGTAGCTGGGGAGCCATTCACAGATACGCAGTATTTT. Encoded protein: CASSVAGEPFTDTQYF.

This clonotype was picked up many times. The chain uses TRBV12-3 or TRBV12-4 and TRBJ2-1; 7 positions agree with TRBD1. CDR3 length: 13 residues. V was clipped by 5 bases and J by 6 bases; unmatched bases: 4. The CDR3 here is CASSPRGTNEQFF. The CDR3 coding sequence is TGTGCCAGCAGTCCCAGGGGGACCAATGAGCAGTTCTTC.

This clonotype was seen at least ten times. Relative to the germline gene, one junction end is altered; a read error may explain this. The V call is TRBV20-1, the J call TRBJ1-5; 7 bases map to TRBD1. This CDR3 has 13 residues. Germline values: CDR1 DFQATT, CDR2 SNEGSKA (reference sequence). The CDR3 loop is CSAKTGWDQPQNF. The CDR3 coding sequence is TGCAGTGCTAAGACAGGGTGGGATCAGCCCCAGAATTTT.

There are many counts of this clonotype. The chain employs TRBV7-6 and TRBJ1-4; the match to TRBD1 covers 9 bases. From germline, CDR1 is SGHVS and CDR2 FNYEAQ. This CDR3 is 12 amino acids long. Trimming took 11 bases from V and 8 from J; bases not matched to a gene: 6. As DNA, the CDR3 is TGTGCCGTGGGACAGGGCTGGGAAAAACTGTTTTTT. Its protein is CAVGQGWEKLFF.

Ten or more counts support this clonotype. The CDR3 DNA is TGCGCCAGCAGCCTAAGGGGGCCCATGAACACTGAAGCTTTCTTT. This gives the protein CASSLRGPMNTEAFF. This chain uses TRBV5-1 with TRBJ1-1; 7 bases agree with TRBD1. V shed 4 bases, J shed 0 bases, and the junction held 6 bases outside the gene matches. The CDR3 covers 15 residues. The V gene's germline CDR1 is SGHRS and CDR2 YFSETQ.

This clonotype has just a few counts. This rearrangement joins TRBV5-5 to TRBJ2-6; tentative D call: TRBD2 (7 bases). V was clipped by 2 bases and J by 0 bases, with 18 bases between them. Germline CDR1 is SGHKS and CDR2 is YYEKEE (reference sequence). The CDR3 is 19 residues long. CDR3 nucleotides: TGTGCCAGCAGCTTAGGGCCCTCGGGGGGCTTCTCTGGGGCCAACGTCCTGACTTTC. Amino acids: CASSLGPSGGFSGANVLTF.

This clonotype was counted many times. The CDR3 spells CASSLRPGTSLTGELFF. For the CDR3, the DNA is TGCGCCAGCAGCTTGAGGCCCGGGACTAGCCTCACCGGGGAGCTGTTTTTT. The chain recombines TRBV5-1 with TRBJ2-2, with 9 bases lining up with TRBD2. CDR3 length: 17 amino acids. Trimming at V came to 1 base and at J to 4 bases, leaving 8 bases not matched to a gene. Germline V gene sequence: CDR1 SGHRS, CDR2 YFSETQ. Full variable domain (missing parts from reference TRBV5-1 and TRBJ2-2): KAGVTQTPRYLIKTRGQQVTLSCSPISGHRSVSWYQQTPGQGLQFLFEYFSETQRNKGNFPGRFSGRQFSNSRSEMNVSTLELGDSALYLCASSLRPGTSLTGELFFGEGSRLTVL.

This clonotype was detected many times. The rearrangement links TRBV19 to TRBJ2-6; D gene unclear. Trimming cost V 11 bases and J 0 bases, with 8 bases left between them. This CDR3 is built from 13 residues. The V gene's germline CDR1 is LNHDA and CDR2 SQIVND (reference sequence). This CDR3 is CASCISGANVLTF. The CDR3 region has the DNA TGTGCCTCATGTATCTCTGGGGCCAACGTCCTGACTTTC.

Concerning this clonotype itself: This could be a read error, since a much larger clone is one nucleotide away. V gene TRBV5-1 combines with J gene TRBJ1-1; D ambiguous. Germline CDR1 and CDR2: SGHRS and YFSETQ. V lost 0 bases and J 5 bases, leaving 8 bases between the germline ends. This CDR3 is 13 amino acids long. The CDR3 DNA sequence: TGCGCCAGCAGCTTGGTAGTGGATACTGAAGCTTTCTTT. Amino acids: CASSLVVDTEAFF.

This clonotype showed up many times. V gene TRBV5-6 combines with J gene TRBJ2-7, with no clear D. The germline gives CDR1 SGHDT, CDR2 YYEEEE. This CDR3 has 15 amino acids. With 0 bases removed from V and 2 bases from J, the gap between germline ends came to 12 bases. CDR3 DNA: TGTGCCAGCAGCTTGGCCGGTGGCAGTACCTACGAGCAGTACTTC. Translating it yields CASSLAGGSTYEQYF.

The table lists this clonotype with a few counts. One junction end does not reproduce the germline sequence, and a read error may be involved. The chain recombines TRBV6-2 or TRBV6-3 with TRBJ1-5; TRBD1 matches at 7 bases. The germline CDR1 and CDR2 sequences are MNHEY and SVGEGT. The CDR3 loop spans 16 amino acids. The CDR3 is CASRRTGARSNQPQNF. DNA of the CDR3: TGTGCCAGCAGACGAACAGGGGCCAGGAGCAATCAGCCCCAGAATTTT.

The rearrangement links TRBV12-3 or TRBV12-4 to TRBJ2-2; no reliable D call. The V end lost 1 base, the J end lost 7 bases, and 7 bases lay between the germline ends. The CDR3 loop spans 13 amino acids. The CDR3 DNA is TGTGCCAGCAGTTTAGGGTCTCACGGGGAGCTGTTTTTT. Its translation: CASSLGSHGELFF.

This clonotype has just a few counts. One junction end disagrees with the germline gene, perhaps due to a read error. The V and J genes are TRBV28 and TRBJ2-1; TRBD2 matches at 8 bases. The CDR3 covers 13 residues. Germline loops: CDR1 MDHEN, CDR2 SYDVKM. The CDR3 sequence: CASSSSPGLGFIF. CDR3 sequence (DNA): TGTGCCAGCAGTTCATCCCCGGGACTAGGTTTCATCTTC. Full variable domain (missing parts from reference TRBV28 and TRBJ2-1): DVKVTQSSRYLVKRTGEKVFLECVQDMDHENMFWYRQDPGLGLRLIYFSYDVKMKEKGDIPEGYSVSREKKERFSLILESASTNQTSMYLCASSSSPGLGFIFGPGTRLTVL.

This clonotype was seen many times. At one end the junction does not follow the germline gene, possibly because of a read error. V usage is TRBV7-7 and J usage is TRBJ2-5; a weak D match, TRBD2 (6 bases). The CDR3 contains 13 residues. Germline CDR1 and CDR2: SSHAT and FNYEAQ (reference sequence). The CDR3, as DNA: TGTGCTAGCAGCCGCGGGACCCAAGAGACCCAGTACTTC. Its translation is CASSRGTQETQYF.

This clonotype was detected many times. The V gene is TRBV7-9, the J gene TRBJ2-4, with 8 nucleotides matching TRBD1. Trimming took 5 bases from V and 8 from J; bases not matched to a gene: 5. CDR3 size: 13 residues. Germline assignment: CDR1 SEHNR and CDR2 FQNEAQ (reference sequence). The CDR3 nucleotides are TGTGCCAGCAGCAAACAGGGGGAGGACATTCAGTACTTC. Its translation: CASSKQGEDIQYF.

This clonotype was seen repeatedly, ten times or more. V and J are TRBV14 and TRBJ1-4; no clear D. The CDR3 totals 12 residues. V was cut by 3 bases and J by 8 bases, with 7 bases left in between. Germline V CDR1 and CDR2: SGHDN, FVKESK. This CDR3 reads CASSQFREKLFF. CDR3 coding DNA: TGTGCCAGCAGCCAGTTTCGGGAAAAACTGTTTTTT.

Ten or more counts support this clonotype. The chain recombines TRBV21-1 with TRBJ2-5. TRBV21-1 is labeled a pseudogene. The CDR3 sequence is 9 residues long. This chain's CDR3 is CARLRTQYF. The CDR3, as DNA: TGTGCCCGACTCAGGACCCAGTACTTC.

This clonotype appeared many times. The chain carries TRBV7-9 and TRBJ2-7, with D unresolved. V lost 3 bases and J lost 6, with 12 bases in between. Germline CDR1 reads SEHNR; CDR2 reads FQNEAQ (reference sequence). The CDR3 spans 13 residues. CDR3 sequence reads: CASSLGGTVEQYF. The CDR3 DNA is TGTGCCAGCAGCTTGGGTGGAACGGTCGAGCAGTACTTC.

This clonotype has ten or more counts. The chain recombines TRBV14 with TRBJ1-1; D gene unclear. The CDR3 spans 13 residues. Between the trimmed V and J ends, which lost 4 bases and 3 bases, there was a span of 9 bases. The germline V gene has CDR1 SGHDN and CDR2 FVKESK. The CDR3 region has the DNA TGTGCCAGCAGCCTTGAGTCCCACACTGAAGCTTTCTTT. Its translation: CASSLESHTEAFF. Using reference TRBV14 and TRBJ1-1 for the parts outside the CDR3, the full variable domain is EAGVTQFPSHSVIEKGQTVTLRCDPISGHDNLYWYRRVMGKEIKFLLHFVKESKQDESGMPNNRFLAERTGGTYSTLKVQPAELEDSGVYFCASSLESHTEAFFGQGTRLTVV.

This clonotype was found many times. This chain connects TRBV6-2 or TRBV6-3 to TRBJ2-2; TRBD2 agrees at 7 bases. Germline CDR1 reads MNHEY; CDR2 reads SVGEGT. V lost 8 bases to trimming and J lost 0 bases; unmatched junction nucleotides: 9. This CDR3 is built from 16 residues. The CDR3 region is CASLTGGTANTGELFF. CDR3 bases: TGTGCCAGCCTTACGGGAGGCACGGCGAACACCGGGGAGCTGTTTTTT.

As for this clonotype: One end of the junction does not line up with germline, which may come from a read error. The rearrangement links TRBV10-3 to TRBJ2-4; 8 positions agree with TRBD1. The CDR3 has 16 amino acids. CDR1 is ENHRY, CDR2 SYGVKD, per germline. Here the CDR3 reads CAISAQGDLAKKIQYF. CDR3 nucleotides: TGTGCCATCAGTGCACAGGGGGATCTTGCCAAAAAAATTCAGTACTTC.

This clonotype was picked up many times. The genes are TRBV18 and TRBJ1-2; perhaps TRBD1 as D (5 bases). CDR3 length equals 13 residues. The germline V gene encodes CDR1 KGHSH and CDR2 LQKENI. Trimming left V 2 bases short and J 6 bases short, with 10 bases between. The CDR3: CASSPKGYNGYTF. The DNA of the CDR3 is TGTGCCAGCTCACCAAAGGGGTATAATGGCTACACCTTC.

This clonotype has a count of ten or more. The genes are TRBV10-3 and TRBJ2-2, with 10 bases that match TRBD2. CDR1 and CDR2 (germline): ENHRY, SYGVKD. V lost 6 bases, J lost 6 bases, and 4 bases stayed unmatched. This CDR3 has 14 residues. The CDR3 coding sequence is TGTGCCATCAGACTAGCGGGAAAAGCCGGGGAGCTGTTTTTT. This sequence encodes CAIRLAGKAGELFF.

This clonotype was picked up many times. The chain combines TRBV5-1 with TRBJ2-7; 8 bases are shared with TRBD1. This CDR3 has 13 amino acids. With 4 bases clipped from V and 7 bases from J, the junction kept 7 bases outside the gene matches. Germline CDR1 SGHRS, CDR2 YFSETQ. CDR3 nucleotide sequence: TGCGCCAGCAGCCCGACAGGGGCGGGGGAGCAGTACTTC. This sequence encodes CASSPTGAGEQYF.